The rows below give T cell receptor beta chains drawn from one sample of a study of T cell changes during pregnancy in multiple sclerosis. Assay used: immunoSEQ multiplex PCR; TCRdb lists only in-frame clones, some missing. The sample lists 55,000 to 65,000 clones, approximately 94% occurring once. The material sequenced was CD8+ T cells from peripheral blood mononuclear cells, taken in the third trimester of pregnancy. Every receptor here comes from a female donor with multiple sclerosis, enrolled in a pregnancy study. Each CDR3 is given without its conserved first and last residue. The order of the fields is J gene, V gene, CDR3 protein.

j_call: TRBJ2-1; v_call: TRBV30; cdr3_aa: AWSPLAENYNEQF
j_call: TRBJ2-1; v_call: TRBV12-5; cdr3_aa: ASGLARGLAGGDEQF
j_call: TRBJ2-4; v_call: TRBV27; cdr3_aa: ASSLKGAAAKNIQY
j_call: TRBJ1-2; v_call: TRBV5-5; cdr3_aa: ASSWGTFSYGYT
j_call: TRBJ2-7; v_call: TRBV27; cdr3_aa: ASSFAGAYEQY
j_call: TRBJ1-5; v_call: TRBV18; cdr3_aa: ASSPIQVVTLEEPQH
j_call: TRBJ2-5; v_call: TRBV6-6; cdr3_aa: ASSYEAQETQY
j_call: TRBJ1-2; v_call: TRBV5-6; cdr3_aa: ASSANLGDWGYT
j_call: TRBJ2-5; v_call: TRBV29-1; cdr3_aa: SVEDFKPGETQY
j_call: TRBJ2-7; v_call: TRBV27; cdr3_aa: ASSSGTSGNEQY
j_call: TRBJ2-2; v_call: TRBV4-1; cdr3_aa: ASSQGTEDTGELF
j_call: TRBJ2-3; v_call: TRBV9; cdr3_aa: ASSPPIWDTQY
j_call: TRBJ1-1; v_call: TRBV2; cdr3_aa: ASSENRALNTEAF
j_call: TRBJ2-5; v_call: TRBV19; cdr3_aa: ASGPGTDRRETQY
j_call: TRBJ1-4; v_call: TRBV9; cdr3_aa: ASSEGTGIEKLF
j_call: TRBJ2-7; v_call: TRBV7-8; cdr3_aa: ASSSIGGGYEQY
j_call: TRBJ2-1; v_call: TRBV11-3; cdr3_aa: ASSRGVGSYNEQF
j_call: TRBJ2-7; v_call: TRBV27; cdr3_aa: ASSPGTLYEQY
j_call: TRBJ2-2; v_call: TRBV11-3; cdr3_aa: ASSSHRVTGELF
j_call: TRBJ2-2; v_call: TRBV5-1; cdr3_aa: ASSSTVDTGELF
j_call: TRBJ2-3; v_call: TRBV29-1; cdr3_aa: SVEGLAGNTDTQY
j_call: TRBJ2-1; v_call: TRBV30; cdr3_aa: AWSQTESSYNEQF
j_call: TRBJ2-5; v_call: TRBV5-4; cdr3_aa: ASSVFRGRVETQY
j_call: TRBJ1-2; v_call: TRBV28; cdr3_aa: ASRPQGARGYT
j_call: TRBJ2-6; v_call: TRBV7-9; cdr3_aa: ASSYRIRLSGANVLT
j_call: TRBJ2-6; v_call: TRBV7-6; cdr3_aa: ASSLNPTSGKSNWTGANVLT
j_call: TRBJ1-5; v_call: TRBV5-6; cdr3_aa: ASSFWTGDGNSNQPQH